Listed here are 10 T cell receptor beta chains from one sample, sequenced in a study of blood T cell repertoires in COVID-19. The repertoire was sequenced with immunoSEQ multiplex PCR; TCRdb's copy has only in-frame clones and lacks some. Here the sample spans 150,000 to 200,000 clones, 81% being singletons. The sequenced material came from PBMCs or T cells enriched from blood (not recorded which). Source of these receptors: a woman aged 35 to 49 with acute COVID-19.

The J gene is TRBJ2-3, the V gene TRBV7-9; 7 bases fit TRBD2. V lost 6 bases, J lost 4 bases, and 13 bases stayed unmatched. The V gene's germline CDR1 is SEHNR and CDR2 FQNEAQ (reference sequence). The CDR3 is 16 residues long. This CDR3 reads CASSALGGARADTQYF. As DNA, the CDR3 is TGTGCCAGCAGTGCCCTGGGAGGGGCGCGTGCAGATACGCAGTATTTT.

The chain employs TRBV2 and TRBJ2-7; no clear D. From germline, CDR1 is SNHLY and CDR2 FYNNEI. The CDR3 is 12 residues long. Trimming removed 4 bases at V and 6 bases at J, with 10 bases between. CDR3 in DNA: TGTGCCAGCAGTGGCACGAGTCTCGAGCAGTACTTC. Protein: CASSGTSLEQYF.

J is TRBJ1-2 and V is TRBV19; TRBD1 matches 7 bases. Losses at the gene ends were 8 bases for V and 4 bases for J; bases not matched to a gene: 10. Per the germline V gene, CDR1 is LNHDA and CDR2 is SQIVND (reference sequence). The CDR3 loop spans 14 amino acids. CDR3 sequence: CASGTPGQLYGYTF. The CDR3 coding sequence is TGTGCCAGTGGAACACCGGGACAGCTCTATGGCTACACCTTC.

This sequence joins TRBV5-8 and TRBJ1-1; D remains ambiguous. The length of the CDR3 is 16 residues. Germline V gene sequence: CDR1 SGHTS, CDR2 YDEGEE. The V end lost 1 base, the J end lost 1 base, and 14 bases lay between the germline ends. The CDR3 nucleotides read TGTGCCAGCAGCTTGTTATCTAGAGGGCAGAACACTGAAGCTTTCTTT. This translates into CASSLLSRGQNTEAFF.

The chain combines TRBV21-1 with TRBJ2-1; the table's D call, TRBD2, has no DNA check behind it. TRBV21-1 is labeled a pseudogene. This CDR3 has 15 amino acids. The CDR3 DNA reads TGTGCCAGCCAGCACCGGAGGGGAAAAGGCAATGAGCAGTTCTTC. This gives the protein CASQHRRGKGNEQFF.

The chain is built from TRBV12-3 or TRBV12-4 and TRBJ2-7, with a possible D match to TRBD1 (5 bases). Trimming cost V 4 bases and J 3 bases, with 7 bases left between them. CDR3 length equals 12 residues. This CDR3 reads CASSWGSYEQYF. The CDR3 coding sequence is TGTGCCAGCAGTTGGGGCAGCTACGAGCAGTACTTC.

The gene calls are TRBV7-2 and TRBJ2-5; 14 nucleotides agree with TRBD2. Germline V gene data show CDR1 as SGHTA and CDR2 as FQGNSA. The V gene end was trimmed by 4 bases and the J gene end by 1 base; junction bases not matched to a gene: 8. The CDR3 runs to 18 residues. The CDR3 sequence is CASSSRLGTSGGQETQYF. DNA of the CDR3: TGTGCCAGCAGCTCGCGACTTGGGACTAGCGGGGGCCAAGAGACCCAGTACTTC.

The CDR3 is CAWSPGLAVISTDTQYF. In DNA form, the CDR3 reads TGTGCCTGGAGCCCGGGACTAGCGGTTATTAGCACAGATACGCAGTATTTT. The rearrangement joins TRBV30 to TRBJ2-3, with TRBD2 identical over 11 bases. The CDR3 loop spans 17 amino acids. Losses at the gene ends were 3 bases for V and 0 bases for J; bases not matched to a gene: 8. Germline assignment: CDR1 GTSNPN and CDR2 SVGIG (reference sequence).

This clone was detected a few times. The chain joins TRBV12-5 to TRBJ2-3; 8 bases are a match to TRBD1. The CDR3 is 17 amino acids. Germline V gene sequence: CDR1 LGHNT, CDR2 FRNRAP. The junction had 10 bases not matched to a gene; V was cut back by 0 bases and J by 5 bases. For the CDR3, the DNA is TGTGCTAGTGGTTTGGTACGTGGACAGGGATTGGGAGATACGCAGTATTTT. Its protein is CASGLVRGQGLGDTQYF.

This chain uses TRBV19 with TRBJ2-2, with TRBD1 matching over 7 bases. The CDR3 has 14 residues. Germline lookup yields CDR1 LNHDA and CDR2 SQIVND (reference sequence). J gave up 3 bases and V 5 bases, and 3 bases lay outside the gene matches. The CDR3 sequence is CASSPTGYTGELFF. The CDR3 DNA sequence: TGTGCCAGTAGTCCGACAGGGTACACCGGGGAGCTGTTTTTT.